The clone carrying this T cell receptor (beta chain) was seen ten or more times. Its cognate antigen is unknown. The record originates from a study of T-cell reconstitution after alpha-beta-depleted transplantation in children. Unmatched junction bases numbered 7, after V lost 3 bases and J lost 3 bases. The CDR3 consists of 16 residues. The germline V gene has CDR1 SEHNR and CDR2 FQNEAQ (reference sequence). Study-level points and caveats: Newly made T cells mostly supplied T-cell counts and diversity one year after transplant. Reportedly, roughly two months post-transplant, alpha-beta T cells arose from several hundred expanded graft clones. After transplant, high TCRbeta diversity at day 60 in some patients arose from surviving recipient T cells and thymic progenitors.

Preparation of the TCRbeta library involved a method that used unique molecular identifiers. TCRdb processed the PCR reads anew with MiXCR; each CDR3 protein has one entry. The table lists around 70,000 distinct CDR3 sequences, about 11% of them singletons, with roughly 13% in the top ten. This material consisted of PBMCs, taken before TCRalphabeta/CD19-depleted stem cell transplant. This receptor was obtained from a boy aged 10-17 years with acute myeloid leukemia, due to receive a stem cell transplant. The chain employs TRBV7-9 and TRBJ2-3; 9 bases align to TRBD2. The CDR3 bases are TGTGCCAGCAGCTTCCCGGGGAGCGGGGGGACAGATACGCAGTATTTT. As protein: CASSFPGSGGTDTQYF.